Below, one T cell receptor (beta chain) is given with its context. The target antigen is unknown. The PCR ran on 60 Vbeta and 13 Jbeta primers. Original methodology: A follow-up analysis tallied tens of millions of unique TCR beta chains, some 11 million shared. Clones were read by immunoSEQ multiplex PCR, and TCRdb kept only the in-frame ones, dropping some. V and J calls and clone size are given by that table; D and trimming were obtained from the DNA. This table has approximately 150,000 clones, around two thirds appearing once. These data originate in a study of cytomegalovirus exposure and HLA in healthy donors. This CDR3 region has 16 residues. In germline, CDR1 is SGDLS, CDR2 YYNGEE. The V end lost 0 bases, the J end lost 1 base, and 10 bases lay between the germline ends. Whole-study results and caveats: A classifier reportedly called cytomegalovirus status with high sensitivity and specificity. A missense variant in DCLRE1C was later tied to TCR beta V- and J-gene trimming. Previously analyzed data showed that most TCR beta V segments were productive at a frequency of about 87% or about 30%.

The sequence came from a man younger than 40 in good health and CMV-seropositive. Sequenced sample: PBMCs. The chain recombines TRBV9 with TRBJ2-2; no reliable D call. Here the CDR3 reads CASSVAGWLNTGELFF. The CDR3 nucleotides read TGTGCCAGCAGCGTAGCAGGCTGGTTGAACACCGGGGAGCTGTTTTTT.